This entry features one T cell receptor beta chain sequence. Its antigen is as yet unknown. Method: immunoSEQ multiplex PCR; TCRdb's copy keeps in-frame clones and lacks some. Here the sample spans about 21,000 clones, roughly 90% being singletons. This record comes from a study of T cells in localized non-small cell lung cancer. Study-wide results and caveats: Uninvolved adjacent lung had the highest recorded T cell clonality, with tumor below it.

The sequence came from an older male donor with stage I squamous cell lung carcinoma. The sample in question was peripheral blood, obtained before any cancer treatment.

CDR3 sequence reads: CASSLDRALNTEAFF. DNA for the CDR3: TGTGCCAGCAGCCTGGACAGGGCCTTGAACACTGAAGCTTTCTTT. The V call is TRBV5-4, the J call TRBJ1-1; 8 bases line up with TRBD1. CDR3 length: 15 amino acids. Germline CDR1 is SGHNT and CDR2 is YYREEE (reference sequence). V was clipped by 4 bases and J by 0 bases; unmatched bases: 5.